These 7 T cell receptor beta chains share one sample of origin, sequenced in a study of blood T cell repertoires in COVID-19. This table comes from immunoSEQ multiplex PCR, and its TCRdb copy is limited to in-frame clones, with some not included. Seen here are 450,000 to 500,000 clones, about nine tenths observed once, and the top ten hold 0.7%. Sequencing was done on a sample of PBMCs or T cells enriched from blood (not recorded which). The origin of the receptors is a young woman who had recovered from COVID-19.

In this sample, this clone turned up once. The rearrangement uses TRBV3-1 (or the pseudogene TRBV3-2) and TRBJ1-1, with D perhaps TRBD1 (6 bases). Looked up from germline, CDR1 is LGHDT and CDR2 is YNNKEL (reference sequence). The CDR3 length is 15 residues. V was trimmed by 1 base and J by 3 bases, leaving 12 bases between them. The CDR3 sequence: CASSQGMGADTEAFF. The CDR3 DNA follows: TGTGCCAGCAGCCAAGGAATGGGGGCCGACACTGAAGCTTTCTTT.

V and J are TRBV2 and TRBJ1-1; 7 nucleotides agree with TRBD1. CDR3 size: 15 residues. The ends lost 1 base at V and 3 bases at J; junction bases unmatched: 5. Germline assignment: CDR1 SNHLY and CDR2 FYNNEI. The CDR3 sequence is CASSEEGQVYTEAFF. DNA of the CDR3: TGTGCCAGCAGTGAAGAAGGACAGGTATACACTGAAGCTTTCTTT.

The J gene is TRBJ1-3, the V gene TRBV28, with D possibly matching TRBD1 (6 bases). Germline values: CDR1 MDHEN, CDR2 SYDVKM. V gave up 6 bases and J gave up 1 base, with 10 bases separating them. The CDR3 is 14 residues long. This CDR3 is CASSSQGSGNTIYF. CDR3 in DNA: TGTGCCAGCAGCAGCCAGGGGTCTGGAAACACCATATATTTT.

This sequence joins TRBV4-2 and TRBJ2-3, with no clear D. There are 14 residues in the CDR3. Trimming took 0 bases from V and 6 from J, leaving 10 bases between them. Germline values: CDR1 LGHNA, CDR2 YNFKEQ. For the CDR3, the DNA is TGTGCCAGCAGCCAAGAACGGCTCGGGGATACGCAGTATTTT. Translation gives CASSQERLGDTQYF.

CDR3 amino acids: CAISTDSSGNTIYF. DNA of the CDR3: TGTGCCATCAGTACTGACTCCTCTGGAAACACCATATATTTT. The genes are TRBV10-3 and TRBJ1-3, with D hard to call. Per the germline V gene, CDR1 is ENHRY and CDR2 is SYGVKD. This CDR3 is 14 amino acids long. The germline V and J ends were trimmed by 5 bases and 0 bases, with 8 bases remaining between them.

V usage is TRBV7-9 and J usage is TRBJ1-6, with TRBD1 matching 10 bases. J was trimmed by 9 bases and V by 5 bases; bases with no gene match: 13. CDR3 size: 17 residues. The germline gives CDR1 SEHNR, CDR2 FQNEAQ (reference sequence). CDR3 in DNA: TGTGCCAGCAGCCCCCTTACCGGACAGGGGGAGCGTTCACCCCTCCACTTT. Protein: CASSPLTGQGERSPLHF.

The chain carries TRBV14 and TRBJ1-2; D uncertain. The CDR3 is made up of 14 amino acids. Germline loops: CDR1 SGHDN, CDR2 FVKESK. V was clipped by 4 bases and J by 4 bases, with 13 bases between them. CDR3 DNA: TGTGCCAGCAGCCCTTCCGGGATACTCTATGGCTACACCTTC. It encodes CASSPSGILYGYTF.